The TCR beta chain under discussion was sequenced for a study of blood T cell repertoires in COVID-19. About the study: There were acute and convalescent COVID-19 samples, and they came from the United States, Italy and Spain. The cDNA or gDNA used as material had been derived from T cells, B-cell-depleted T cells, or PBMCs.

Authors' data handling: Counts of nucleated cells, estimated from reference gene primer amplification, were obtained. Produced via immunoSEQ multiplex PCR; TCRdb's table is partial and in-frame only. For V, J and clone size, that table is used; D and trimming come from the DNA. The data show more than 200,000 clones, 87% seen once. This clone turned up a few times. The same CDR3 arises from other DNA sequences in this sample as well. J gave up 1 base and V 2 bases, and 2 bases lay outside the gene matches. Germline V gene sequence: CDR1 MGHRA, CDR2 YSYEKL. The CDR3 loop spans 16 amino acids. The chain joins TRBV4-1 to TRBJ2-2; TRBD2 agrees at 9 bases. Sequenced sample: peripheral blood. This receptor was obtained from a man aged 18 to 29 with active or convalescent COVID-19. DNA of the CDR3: TGCGCCAGCAGCCAACGACTAGCGGAGAACACCGGGGAGCTGTTTTTT. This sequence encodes CASSQRLAENTGELFF.